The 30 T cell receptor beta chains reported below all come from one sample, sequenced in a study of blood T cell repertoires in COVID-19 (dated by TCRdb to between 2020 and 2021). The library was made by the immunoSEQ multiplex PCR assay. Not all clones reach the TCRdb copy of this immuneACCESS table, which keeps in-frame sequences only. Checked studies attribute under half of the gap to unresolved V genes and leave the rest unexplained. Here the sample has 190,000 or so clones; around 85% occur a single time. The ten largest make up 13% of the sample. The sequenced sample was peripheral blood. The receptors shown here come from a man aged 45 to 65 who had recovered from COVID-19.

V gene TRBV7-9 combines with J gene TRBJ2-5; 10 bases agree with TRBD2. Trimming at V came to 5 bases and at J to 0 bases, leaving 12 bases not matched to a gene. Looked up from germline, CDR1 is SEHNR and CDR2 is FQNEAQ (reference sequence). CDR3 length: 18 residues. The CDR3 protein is CASSDSGTSVKYQETQYF. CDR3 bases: TGTGCCAGCAGCGACAGCGGGACTAGCGTTAAGTACCAAGAGACCCAGTACTTC.

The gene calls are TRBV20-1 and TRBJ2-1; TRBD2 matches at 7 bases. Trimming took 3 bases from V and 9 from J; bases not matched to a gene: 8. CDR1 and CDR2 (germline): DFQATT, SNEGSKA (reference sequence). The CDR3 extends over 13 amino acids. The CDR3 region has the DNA TGCAGTGCTAGTACGGGAGGCCCTCGTGAGCAGTTCTTC. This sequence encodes CSASTGGPREQFF.

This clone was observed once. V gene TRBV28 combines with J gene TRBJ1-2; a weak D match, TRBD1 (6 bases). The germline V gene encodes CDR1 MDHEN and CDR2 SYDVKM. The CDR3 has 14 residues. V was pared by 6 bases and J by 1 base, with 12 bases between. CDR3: CASRAQGLNYGYTF. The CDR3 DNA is TGTGCCAGCAGAGCACAGGGCCTTAACTATGGCTACACCTTC.

The CDR3 loop reads CASSVGLAAETQYF. The CDR3 DNA reads as TGTGCCAGCAGCGTAGGACTAGCGGCAGAGACCCAGTACTTC. V usage is TRBV9 and J usage is TRBJ2-5; 9 bases agree with TRBD2. The junction had 1 base not matched to a gene; V was cut back by 0 bases and J by 4 bases. The CDR3 has 14 amino acids. Per germline, CDR1 SGDLS and CDR2 YYNGEE.

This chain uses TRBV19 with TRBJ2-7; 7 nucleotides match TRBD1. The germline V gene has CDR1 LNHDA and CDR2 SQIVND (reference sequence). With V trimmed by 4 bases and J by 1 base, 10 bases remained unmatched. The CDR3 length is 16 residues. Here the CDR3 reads CASSTARGSISYEQYF. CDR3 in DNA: TGTGCCAGTAGTACAGCCAGGGGGTCTATATCCTACGAGCAGTACTTC.

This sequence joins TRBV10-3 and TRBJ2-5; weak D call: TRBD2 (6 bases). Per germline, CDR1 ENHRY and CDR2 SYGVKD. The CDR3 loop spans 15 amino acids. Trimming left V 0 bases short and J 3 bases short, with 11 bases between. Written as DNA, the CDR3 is TGTGCCATCAGTGAGTCGCGACGGGGGAAAGAGACCCAGTACTTC. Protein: CAISESRRGKETQYF.

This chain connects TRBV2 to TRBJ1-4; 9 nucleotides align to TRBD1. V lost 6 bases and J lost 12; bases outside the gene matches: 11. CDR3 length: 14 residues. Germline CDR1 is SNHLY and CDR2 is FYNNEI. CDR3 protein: CASSRDRVFFELFF. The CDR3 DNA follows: TGTGCCAGCAGCCGGGACAGGGTCTTCTTCGAACTGTTTTTT.

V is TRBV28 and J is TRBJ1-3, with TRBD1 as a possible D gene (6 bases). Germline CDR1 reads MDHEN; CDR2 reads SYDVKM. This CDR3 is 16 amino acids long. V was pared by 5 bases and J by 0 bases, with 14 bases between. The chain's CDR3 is CASSTPGHRSGNTIYF. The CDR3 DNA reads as TGTGCCAGCAGTACACCGGGACACCGCTCTGGAAACACCATATATTTT.

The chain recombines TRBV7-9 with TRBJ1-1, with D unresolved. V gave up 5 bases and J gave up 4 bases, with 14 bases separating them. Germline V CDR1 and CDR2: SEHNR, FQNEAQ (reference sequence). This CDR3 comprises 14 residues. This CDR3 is CASSRRAGTTEAFF. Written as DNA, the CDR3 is TGTGCCAGCAGCCGTAGAGCGGGCACCACTGAAGCTTTCTTT.

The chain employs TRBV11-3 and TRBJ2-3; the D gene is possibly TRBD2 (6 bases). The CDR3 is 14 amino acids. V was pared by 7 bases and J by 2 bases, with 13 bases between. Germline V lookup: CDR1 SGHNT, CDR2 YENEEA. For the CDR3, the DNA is TGTGCCAGCACCCGGGACTCCGACACAGATACGCAGTATTTT. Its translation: CASTRDSDTDTQYF. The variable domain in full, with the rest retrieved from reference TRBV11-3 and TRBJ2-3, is EAGVVQSPRYKIIEKKQPVAFWCNPISGHNTLYWYLQNLGQGPELLIRYENEEAVDDSQLPKDRFSAERLKGVDSTLKIQPAELGDSAVYLCASTRDSDTDTQYFGPGTRLTVL.

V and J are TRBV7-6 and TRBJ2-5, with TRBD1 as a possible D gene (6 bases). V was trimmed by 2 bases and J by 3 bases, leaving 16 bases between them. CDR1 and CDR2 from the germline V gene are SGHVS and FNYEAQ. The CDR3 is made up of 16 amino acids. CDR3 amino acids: CASSLFGSGAKETQYF. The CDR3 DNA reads TGTGCCAGCAGCTTATTCGGTTCAGGGGCCAAAGAGACCCAGTACTTC. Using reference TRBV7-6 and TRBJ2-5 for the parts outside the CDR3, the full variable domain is GAGVSQSPRYKVTKRGQDVALRCDPISGHVSLYWYRQALGQGPEFLTYFNYEAQQDKSGLPNDRFSAERPEGSISTLTIQRTEQRDSAMYRCASSLFGSGAKETQYFGPGTRLLVL.

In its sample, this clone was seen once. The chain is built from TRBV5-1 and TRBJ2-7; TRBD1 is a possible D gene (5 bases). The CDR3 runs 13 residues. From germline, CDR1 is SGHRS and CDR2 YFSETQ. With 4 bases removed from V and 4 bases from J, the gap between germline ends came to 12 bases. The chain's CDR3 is CASSPTAQYEQYF. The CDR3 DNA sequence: TGCGCCAGCAGCCCGACAGCCCAATACGAGCAGTACTTC.

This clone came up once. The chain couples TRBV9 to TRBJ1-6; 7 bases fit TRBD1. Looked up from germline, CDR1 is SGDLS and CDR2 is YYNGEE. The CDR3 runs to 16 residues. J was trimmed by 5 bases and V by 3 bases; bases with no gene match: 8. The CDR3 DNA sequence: TGTGCCAGCAGCGCCACGACAGGGCCTAATAATTCACCCCTCCACTTT. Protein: CASSATTGPNNSPLHF.

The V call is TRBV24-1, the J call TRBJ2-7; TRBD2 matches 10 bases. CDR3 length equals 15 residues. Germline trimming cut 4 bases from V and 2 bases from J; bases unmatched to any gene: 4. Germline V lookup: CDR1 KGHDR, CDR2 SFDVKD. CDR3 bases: TGTGCCACCAGTGACCCTAGCGGGAGTACCTACGAGCAGTACTTC. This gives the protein CATSDPSGSTYEQYF.

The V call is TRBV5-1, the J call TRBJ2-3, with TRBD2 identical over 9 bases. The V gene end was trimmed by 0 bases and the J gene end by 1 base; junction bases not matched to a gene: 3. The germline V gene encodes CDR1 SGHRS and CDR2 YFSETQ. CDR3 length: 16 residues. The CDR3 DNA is TGCGCCAGCAGCTTGGCCTCTAGCGGGGGCACAGATACGCAGTATTTT. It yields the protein CASSLASSGGTDTQYF.

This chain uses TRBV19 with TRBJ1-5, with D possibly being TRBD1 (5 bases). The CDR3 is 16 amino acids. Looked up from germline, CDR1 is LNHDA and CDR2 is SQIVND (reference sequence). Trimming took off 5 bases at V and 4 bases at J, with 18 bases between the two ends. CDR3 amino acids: CASSAGRVGPNQPQHF. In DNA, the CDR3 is TGTGCCAGTAGTGCTGGTCGTGTGGGGCCAAATCAGCCCCAGCATTTT.

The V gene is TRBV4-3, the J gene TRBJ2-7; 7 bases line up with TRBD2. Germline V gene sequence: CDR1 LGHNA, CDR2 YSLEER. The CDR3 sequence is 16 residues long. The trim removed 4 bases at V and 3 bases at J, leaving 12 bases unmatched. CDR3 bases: TGCGCCAGCAGCCCCGCGATCGGCGGGGGTCTCTACGAGCAGTACTTC. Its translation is CASSPAIGGGLYEQYF.

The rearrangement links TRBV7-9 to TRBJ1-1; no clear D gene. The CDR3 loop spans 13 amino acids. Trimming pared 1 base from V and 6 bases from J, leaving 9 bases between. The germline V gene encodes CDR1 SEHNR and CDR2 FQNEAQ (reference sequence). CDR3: CASSLEFGSEAFF. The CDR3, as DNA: TGTGCCAGCAGCTTAGAGTTCGGGTCTGAAGCTTTCTTT.

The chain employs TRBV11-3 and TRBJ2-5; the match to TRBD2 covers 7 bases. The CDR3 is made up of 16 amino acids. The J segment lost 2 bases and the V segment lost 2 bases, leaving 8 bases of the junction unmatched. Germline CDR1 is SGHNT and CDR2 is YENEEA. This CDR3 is CASSLHLPGRQETQYF. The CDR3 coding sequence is TGTGCCAGCAGCTTACACCTCCCCGGGAGGCAAGAGACCCAGTACTTC.

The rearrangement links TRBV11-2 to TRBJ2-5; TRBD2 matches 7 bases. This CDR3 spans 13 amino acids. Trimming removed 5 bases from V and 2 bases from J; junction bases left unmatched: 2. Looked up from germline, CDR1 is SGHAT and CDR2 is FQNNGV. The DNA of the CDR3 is TGTGCCAGCAGCGCAGCGGGGCAAGAGACCCAGTACTTC. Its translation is CASSAAGQETQYF.

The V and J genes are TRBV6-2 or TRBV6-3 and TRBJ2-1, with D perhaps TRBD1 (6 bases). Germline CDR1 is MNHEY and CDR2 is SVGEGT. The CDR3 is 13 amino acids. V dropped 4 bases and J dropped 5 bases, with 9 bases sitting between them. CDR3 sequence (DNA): TGTGCCAGCAGTTGGGGGCGCGACAATGAGCAGTTCTTC. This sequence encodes CASSWGRDNEQFF.

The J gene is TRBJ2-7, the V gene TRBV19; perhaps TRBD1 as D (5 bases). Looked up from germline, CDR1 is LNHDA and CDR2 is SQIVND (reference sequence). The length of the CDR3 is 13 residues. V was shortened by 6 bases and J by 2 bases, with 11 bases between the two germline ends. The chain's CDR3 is CASSSQAPYEQYF. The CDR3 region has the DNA TGTGCCAGTAGCTCACAGGCCCCCTACGAGCAGTACTTC. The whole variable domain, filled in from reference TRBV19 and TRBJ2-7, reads DGGITQSPKYLFRKEGQNVTLSCEQNLNHDAMYWYRQDPGQGLRLIYYSQIVNDFQKGDIAEGYSVSREKKESFPLTVTSAQKNPTAFYLCASSSQAPYEQYFGPGTRLTVT.

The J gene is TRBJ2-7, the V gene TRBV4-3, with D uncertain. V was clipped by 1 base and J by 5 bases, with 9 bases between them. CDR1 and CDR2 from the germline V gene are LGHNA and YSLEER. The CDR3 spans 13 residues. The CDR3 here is CASSQAPFHEQYF. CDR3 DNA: TGCGCCAGCAGCCAAGCTCCGTTTCACGAGCAGTACTTC.

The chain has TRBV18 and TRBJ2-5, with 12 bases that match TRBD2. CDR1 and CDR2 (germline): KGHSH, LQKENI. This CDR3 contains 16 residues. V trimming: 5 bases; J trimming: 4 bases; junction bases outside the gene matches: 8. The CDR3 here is CASSSKLAGGLETQYF. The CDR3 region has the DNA TGTGCCAGCTCATCCAAACTAGCGGGAGGCCTAGAGACCCAGTACTTC.

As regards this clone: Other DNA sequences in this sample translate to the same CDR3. The DNA for the CDR3 is TGTGCTACCTCTAGCGGAACCTACGAGCAGTACTTC. Encoded protein: CATSSGTYEQYF. V and J are TRBV6-5 and TRBJ2-7; 7 positions match TRBD2. The CDR3 is 12 amino acids. The germline CDR1 and CDR2 sequences are MNHEY and SVGAGI.

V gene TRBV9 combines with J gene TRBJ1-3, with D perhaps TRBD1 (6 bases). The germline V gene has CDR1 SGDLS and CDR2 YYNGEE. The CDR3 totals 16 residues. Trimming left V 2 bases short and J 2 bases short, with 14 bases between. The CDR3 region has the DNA TGTGCCAGCAGCGTCGGACAGAGCGCTACTGGAAACACCATATATTTT. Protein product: CASSVGQSATGNTIYF. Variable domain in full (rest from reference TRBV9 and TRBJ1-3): DSGVTQTPKHLITATGQRVTLRCSPRSGDLSVYWYQQSLDQGLQFLIQYYNGEERAKGNILERFSAQQFPDLHSELNLSSLELGDSALYFCASSVGQSATGNTIYFGEGSWLTVV.

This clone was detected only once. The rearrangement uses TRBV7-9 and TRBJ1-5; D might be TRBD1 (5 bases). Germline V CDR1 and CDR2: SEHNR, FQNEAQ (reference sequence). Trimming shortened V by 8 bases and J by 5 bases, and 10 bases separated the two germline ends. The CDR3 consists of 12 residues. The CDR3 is CASGGRDQPQHF. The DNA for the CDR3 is TGTGCCAGCGGGGGGAGAGATCAGCCCCAGCATTTT. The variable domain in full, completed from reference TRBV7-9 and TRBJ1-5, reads DTGVSQNPRHKITKRGQNVTFRCDPISEHNRLYWYRQTLGQGPEFLTYFQNEAQLEKSRLLSDRFSAERPKGSFSTLEIQRTEQGDSAMYLCASGGRDQPQHFGDGTRLSIL.

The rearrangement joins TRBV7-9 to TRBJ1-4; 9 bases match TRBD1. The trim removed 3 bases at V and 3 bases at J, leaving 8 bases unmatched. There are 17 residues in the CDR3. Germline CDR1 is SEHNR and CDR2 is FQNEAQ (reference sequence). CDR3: CASSFGDRGLANEKLFF. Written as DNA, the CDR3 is TGTGCCAGCAGCTTTGGAGACAGGGGGTTGGCTAATGAAAAACTGTTTTTT.

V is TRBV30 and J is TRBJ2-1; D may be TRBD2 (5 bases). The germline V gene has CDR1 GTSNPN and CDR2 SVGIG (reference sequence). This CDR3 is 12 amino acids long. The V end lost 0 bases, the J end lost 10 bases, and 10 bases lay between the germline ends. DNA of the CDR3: TGTGCCTGGAGTGTACTAGAGTGGGAGCAGTTCTTC. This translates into CAWSVLEWEQFF. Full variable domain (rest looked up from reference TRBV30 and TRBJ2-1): SQTIHQWPATLVQPVGSPLSLECTVEGTSNPNLYWYRQAAGRGLQLLFYSVGIGQISSEVPQNLSASRPQDRQFILSSKKLLLSDSGFYLCAWSVLEWEQFFGPGTRLTVL.

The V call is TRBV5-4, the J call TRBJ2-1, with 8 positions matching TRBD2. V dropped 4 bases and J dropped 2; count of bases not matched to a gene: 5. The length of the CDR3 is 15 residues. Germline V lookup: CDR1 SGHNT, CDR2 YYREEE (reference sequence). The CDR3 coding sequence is TGTGCCAGCAGCCCTGTACTAGCGGCCTACAATGAGCAGTTCTTC. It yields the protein CASSPVLAAYNEQFF. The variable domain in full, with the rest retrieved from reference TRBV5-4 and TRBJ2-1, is ETGVTQSPTHLIKTRGQQVTLRCSSQSGHNTVSWYQQALGQGPQFIFQYYREEENGRGNFPPRFSGLQFPNYSSELNVNALELDDSALYLCASSPVLAAYNEQFFGPGTRLTVL.